This T cell receptor beta chain was observed in a study of T cells in Graves' hyperthyroidism and ophthalmopathy. Germline V CDR1 and CDR2: KGHDR, SFDVKD. V lost 3 bases, J lost 1 base, and 12 bases lay in between. The CDR3 has 16 amino acids. RNA transcripts yielded amplified TCR beta CDR3 regions. With the HTBI primer set, the TCR CDR3 went through a first round of RT-PCR. MiXCR, applied by TCRdb to the multiplex PCR reads, yields one record per CDR3 protein. The sample contains 690,000 or so distinct CDR3 sequences, roughly a sixth of which appear only once. Study-level results: A model built on 13 V-J features separated ophthalmopathy from stable hyperthyroidism.

This clonotype was seen repeatedly, ten times or more. Its antigen is unknown. The rearrangement joins TRBV24-1 to TRBJ1-5; D unresolved. This receptor was obtained from a woman aged 45-59 years with Graves' hyperthyroidism that later progressed to Graves' ophthalmopathy. Sample: blood. The CDR3 sequence: CATSDPSERSNQPQHF. The CDR3 DNA reads TGTGCCACCAGTGATCCGAGCGAACGGAGCAATCAGCCCCAGCATTTT.